This is a list of T cell receptor beta chains from one sample in a study of blood T cells in healthy people across ages. A single record per CDR3 protein comes from TCRdb applying MiXCR to the 5' RACE reads. The table includes about 970,000 distinct CDR3 sequences, approximately 50% detected once. Sequencing was carried out using blood. These receptor sequences come from an older woman in good health. The CDR3 runs from the conserved cysteine through the conserved F or W. Each record gives: clone size, J gene, V gene, D gene, CDR3 protein. The D gene is left open where the match is weak. Not every row has a clone size; where given, it reads once, few, many or a size class.

clone size: few; J gene: TRBJ2-3; V gene: TRBV7-2; D gene: NA; CDR3 protein: CASSFRREGVDTQYF
clone size: NA; J gene: TRBJ1-4; V gene: TRBV28; D gene: TRBD1; CDR3 protein: CASSYQPGQAGEKLFF
clone size: NA; J gene: TRBJ2-7; V gene: TRBV5-1; D gene: NA; CDR3 protein: CASRGEYGYEQYF
clone size: NA; J gene: TRBJ2-3; V gene: TRBV27; D gene: NA; CDR3 protein: CASSLNRNTDTQYF
clone size: NA; J gene: TRBJ2-7; V gene: TRBV28; D gene: TRBD1; CDR3 protein: CASSSHGTGMNEQYF
clone size: NA; J gene: TRBJ1-2; V gene: TRBV12-3/TRBV12-4; D gene: NA; CDR3 protein: CASSPTRKSFVGYTF
clone size: NA; J gene: TRBJ1-5; V gene: TRBV15; D gene: NA; CDR3 protein: CATSPRFNQPQHF
clone size: NA; J gene: TRBJ2-5; V gene: TRBV9; D gene: TRBD2; CDR3 protein: CASSAGLARSDEQYF
clone size: once; J gene: TRBJ2-7; V gene: TRBV20-1; D gene: TRBD2; CDR3 protein: CSARRWGTIGNSYEQYF
clone size: NA; J gene: TRBJ2-7; V gene: TRBV28; D gene: NA; CDR3 protein: CATRWGVVYEQYF
clone size: NA; J gene: TRBJ2-6; V gene: TRBV20-1; D gene: TRBD1; CDR3 protein: CSARDWGRGRSGANVLTF
clone size: NA; J gene: TRBJ2-7; V gene: TRBV20-1; D gene: NA; CDR3 protein: CSASPRNEQYF
clone size: NA; J gene: NA; V gene: TRBV28; D gene: NA; CDR3 protein: CASSPPTGSYEQYF
clone size: NA; J gene: TRBJ2-7; V gene: TRBV6-5; D gene: TRBD1; CDR3 protein: CASSYSKWDSYEQYF
clone size: NA; J gene: TRBJ2-5; V gene: TRBV2; D gene: TRBD2; CDR3 protein: CASSGAVTSGLWQETQYF
clone size: few; J gene: TRBJ2-3; V gene: TRBV27; D gene: TRBD1; CDR3 protein: CASSFWTGDYTDTQYF
clone size: few; J gene: TRBJ2-7; V gene: TRBV12-3/TRBV12-4; D gene: NA; CDR3 protein: CASSLGAGYYEQYF
clone size: many; J gene: TRBJ2-6; V gene: TRBV11-2; D gene: NA; CDR3 protein: CASSLVGPGRGISGANVLTF
clone size: NA; J gene: NA; V gene: TRBV12-3/TRBV12-4; D gene: TRBD2; CDR3 protein: CASSSRLAGREQYF
clone size: few; J gene: TRBJ2-3; V gene: TRBV6-2/TRBV6-3; D gene: TRBD2; CDR3 protein: CASAPGRTSGRTGDTQYF
clone size: few; J gene: TRBJ2-7; V gene: TRBV6-5; D gene: NA; CDR3 protein: CASSYSMTDEQYF
clone size: NA; J gene: TRBJ1-2; V gene: TRBV25-1; D gene: NA; CDR3 protein: CASSESYSYGYTF
clone size: NA; J gene: TRBJ1-4; V gene: TRBV3-1; D gene: NA; CDR3 protein: CASSGFGEKLFF
clone size: NA; J gene: TRBJ2-6; V gene: TRBV20-1; D gene: NA; CDR3 protein: CSARIAGHSGANVLTF
clone size: once; J gene: TRBJ2-1; V gene: TRBV5-1; D gene: TRBD2; CDR3 protein: CASSLTSGTRNEQFF
clone size: NA; J gene: TRBJ2-7; V gene: TRBV20-1; D gene: TRBD1; CDR3 protein: CSGRDRGLREQYF
clone size: NA; J gene: TRBJ2-7; V gene: TRBV7-9; D gene: NA; CDR3 protein: CASSLSGQGSIQYF
clone size: NA; J gene: TRBJ2-1; V gene: TRBV20-1; D gene: NA; CDR3 protein: CSARDLKTCEIYNEQFF
clone size: NA; J gene: TRBJ2-3; V gene: TRBV4-1; D gene: TRBD2; CDR3 protein: CASSQRPTSGLEDTQYF
clone size: NA; J gene: TRBJ2-5; V gene: TRBV10-3; D gene: NA; CDR3 protein: CAISEAQGNGETQYF
clone size: once; J gene: TRBJ2-1; V gene: TRBV28; D gene: NA; CDR3 protein: CASSAGTYNNEQFF
clone size: NA; J gene: TRBJ1-2; V gene: TRBV3-1; D gene: NA; CDR3 protein: CASSWDGRCTF
clone size: NA; J gene: TRBJ2-7; V gene: TRBV14; D gene: NA; CDR3 protein: CASSQGVGVEQYF
clone size: few; J gene: TRBJ2-6; V gene: TRBV20-1; D gene: NA; CDR3 protein: CSARGGGGSGANVLTF
clone size: NA; J gene: TRBJ2-1; V gene: TRBV5-1; D gene: NA; CDR3 protein: CASSSQQANEQFF
clone size: NA; J gene: TRBJ2-7; V gene: TRBV12-3/TRBV12-4; D gene: NA; CDR3 protein: CASSLEGREVYF
clone size: NA; J gene: NA; V gene: TRBV5-1; D gene: NA; CDR3 protein: CASSSNRDPGHEQYF
clone size: NA; J gene: TRBJ1-4; V gene: TRBV4-1; D gene: NA; CDR3 protein: CASSPRGDQGNEKLFF
clone size: many; J gene: TRBJ1-5; V gene: TRBV5-1; D gene: NA; CDR3 protein: CASSLGTGNQPQHF
clone size: NA; J gene: TRBJ2-3; V gene: TRBV7-9; D gene: NA; CDR3 protein: CASSPNRAADTQYF
clone size: few; J gene: TRBJ2-5; V gene: TRBV25-1; D gene: NA; CDR3 protein: CASSEPGHKETQYF
clone size: NA; J gene: TRBJ2-7; V gene: TRBV25-1; D gene: TRBD2; CDR3 protein: CASSTSGGDREQYF
clone size: NA; J gene: TRBJ1-2; V gene: TRBV20-1; D gene: NA; CDR3 protein: CSARGQGFDYGYTF
clone size: few; J gene: TRBJ2-7; V gene: TRBV20-1; D gene: TRBD1; CDR3 protein: CSAIDRGPYEQYF
clone size: once; J gene: NA; V gene: TRBV28; D gene: NA; CDR3 protein: CASRGRTAAYEQYF
clone size: few; J gene: TRBJ2-6; V gene: TRBV7-2; D gene: NA; CDR3 protein: CASSLAKGSGANVLTF
clone size: NA; J gene: TRBJ2-5; V gene: TRBV7-2; D gene: TRBD2; CDR3 protein: CASSPIAGVGETQYF
clone size: NA; J gene: TRBJ2-1; V gene: TRBV5-1; D gene: TRBD1; CDR3 protein: CASSLFSGQGIYNEQFF